This TCR beta chain was recovered during a study of blood T cell repertoires in COVID-19 (dated by TCRdb to the early 2020s). For the study in its entirety: Samples covering the acute and convalescent phases of COVID-19 were provided by collaborators in the United States, Italy and Spain. The material from the prospective study consisted of cDNA or gDNA derived from T cells, B-cell-depleted T cells, or PBMCs. The dataset comprised deeply sampled blood TCRbeta repertoires from subjects exposed to, actively infected with, or recovered from COVID-19. A freely available public database, intended as a resource for researchers studying the immune response to SARS-CoV-2, is where the repertoires were released. The samples were drawn from the first 160 participants of the ongoing ImmuneRACE study and from over 950 subjects provided by 6 global collaborators. Sample metadata almost always included a de-identified subject ID, COVID-19 status, age in years and sex. HLA class I and class II types, where available, came from metadata supplied by the sample provider rather than from assay-based typing.

TCRbeta CDR3 regions were amplified from genomic DNA by means of the immunoSEQ Assay, a bias-controlled multiplex PCR. In the original analysis: Nucleated cell counts per sample were estimated from amplification of reference gene primers within the assay. To quantify the absolute abundance of each unique TCRbeta CDR3 rearrangement, sequence reads were collapsed and filtered. For each sample, productive Simpson clonality was calculated as the square root of Simpson's diversity index over productive rearrangements. In TCRdb, the immuneACCESS table is reduced to in-frame sequences with V and J assigned. These tables do not hold every clone; where another copy was compared, an unresolved V gene accounts for under half, and the others remain unexplained. Clonal size and the V and J genes are those of that table, whereas D and trimming came from the DNA. The sample profile shows hundreds of thousands of clones; around 87% of them were found once. The ten largest make up 2.4% of the sample.

CDR3 length: 14 amino acids, cysteine to phenylalanine. Only the CDR3 portion is preserved as DNA: 42 bases, with reading frame beginning at the first base. CDR1 and CDR2 were assigned from the germline V gene as SGHRS and YFSETQ. V is clipped by 0 bases and J by 1 base, and the sequence between their germline boundaries is 5 bases long. Participants in the prospective study were aged about 18 to 89 years, lived in more than 20 United States geographic areas, and enrolled through a virtual design. In the prospective study, cohorts were assigned on the basis of participant-reported clinical history obtained from a screening survey and a study questionnaire. ImmuneRACE Cohort 3 recovered participants were defined by two consecutive negative NP/OP PCR tests, healthcare professional clearance, or symptom resolution. In the prospective study, whole blood, serum and a nasopharyngeal or oropharyngeal swab were collected from each participant by mobile phlebotomists. Over a roughly 2-month period, participants in the prospective study had the option of providing additional blood draws and questionnaires. Prospective study blood samples were shipped either frozen or at room temperature before DNA extraction.

Note on this clone: There is no known antigen for this receptor. No much larger clone exists at a distance of one base, and base qualities are not known. This same CDR3 is encoded by further DNA sequences in the sample.

Here is what the overall study found, with its caveats: How much clinical and demographic metadata was included differed by source and by participant, and the metadata was provided uncurated.

The chain couples TRBV5-1 to TRBJ1-5; no confident D gene assignment can be made. The origin of this receptor is a woman aged 18-29 years who had recovered from COVID-19. Sequences were obtained from PBMCs or T cells enriched from blood (not recorded which). The CDR3 is CASSLAGSNQPQHF. At the DNA level, the sequence is TGCGCCAGCAGCTTGGCGGGGAGCAATCAGCCCCAGCATTTT.